What follows are 16 T cell receptor beta chains derived from one specimen sequenced in a study of blood T cell repertoires in COVID-19. The method was immunoSEQ multiplex PCR; TCRdb's version includes in-frame clones alone and lacks a portion of them. Of fewer than 140,000 clones in the sample, 60% to 85% were seen once. Sample: peripheral blood. The source is a man aged 80 or over with COVID-19, enrolled during active disease.

Remarks on this clone: The sample has other DNA sequences that encode this CDR3 too. The CDR3 spells CASSPRGRTEAFF. The CDR3 bases are TGTGCCAGCAGCCCAAGGGGGCGGACTGAAGCTTTCTTT. The gene calls are TRBV5-4 and TRBJ1-1; TRBD1 matches 7 bases. Germline V gene sequence: CDR1 SGHNT, CDR2 YYREEE (reference sequence). With V trimmed by 4 bases and J by 5 bases, 5 bases remained unmatched. This CDR3 spans 13 amino acids. The full variable domain, its missing parts supplied by reference TRBV5-4 and TRBJ1-1, is ETGVTQSPTHLIKTRGQQVTLRCSSQSGHNTVSWYQQALGQGPQFIFQYYREEENGRGNFPPRFSGLQFPNYSSELNVNALELDDSALYLCASSPRGRTEAFFGQGTRLTVV.

This sequence joins TRBV7-9 and TRBJ1-1, with D uncertain. Deletions cut 5 bases from V and 6 bases from J, with 19 bases between. The CDR3 has 15 amino acids. Germline assignment: CDR1 SEHNR and CDR2 FQNEAQ (reference sequence). The CDR3, as DNA: TGTGCCAGCAGCCCAAAAACAGCATTAAGCCCTGAAGCTTTCTTT. This encodes CASSPKTALSPEAFF.

This chain connects TRBV19 to TRBJ1-5, with D possibly being TRBD1 (6 bases). The length of the CDR3 is 14 residues. The germline CDR1 and CDR2 sequences are LNHDA and SQIVND (reference sequence). V lost 0 bases and J lost 6, with 9 bases in between. The CDR3 protein is CASSIDSRGQPQHF. As DNA, the CDR3 is TGTGCCAGTAGTATAGATAGCAGGGGTCAGCCCCAGCATTTT.

The CDR3 here is CASSYPGTGDEQYF. CDR3 sequence (DNA): TGTGCCAGCAGTTACCCCGGGACAGGAGACGAGCAGTACTTC. The chain employs TRBV28 and TRBJ2-7; 8 nucleotides align to TRBD1. The CDR3 sequence is 14 residues long. Losses at the gene ends were 4 bases for V and 5 bases for J; bases not matched to a gene: 7. Germline-derived CDR1 and CDR2 are MDHEN and SYDVKM.

V usage is TRBV2 and J usage is TRBJ2-1; 8 bases agree with TRBD2. CDR3 length: 15 residues. V dropped 4 bases and J dropped 4; count of bases not matched to a gene: 6. The germline V gene encodes CDR1 SNHLY and CDR2 FYNNEI. The CDR3 here is CASSGGLEQYNEQFF. The CDR3 DNA reads TGTGCCAGCAGTGGGGGACTAGAACAGTACAATGAGCAGTTCTTC.

CDR3 region: CASSLEFRAYNEQFF. CDR3 bases: TGTGCCAGCAGCTTAGAGTTTCGGGCCTACAATGAGCAGTTCTTC. The chain recombines TRBV11-2 with TRBJ2-1; D ambiguous. V was shortened by 0 bases and J by 2 bases, with 8 bases between the two germline ends. Germline CDR1 is SGHAT and CDR2 is FQNNGV. This CDR3 comprises 15 residues.

The chain employs TRBV23-1 and TRBJ1-5; possibly TRBD1 for D (5 bases). TRBV23-1 belongs to the ORF category, with a function that is uncertain. The CDR3 consists of 15 residues. V lost 0 bases to trimming and J lost 0 bases, with 6 bases between them. The CDR3 bases are TGCGCCAGCAGTCAATCGGGGCGTAGCAATCAGCCCCAGCATTTT. Translating it yields CASSQSGRSNQPQHF.

This clone was detected only once. The rearrangement links TRBV7-3 to TRBJ2-3; no firm D call. The length of the CDR3 is 13 residues. Trimming shortened V by 3 bases and J by 5 bases, and 9 bases separated the two germline ends. Germline CDR1 SGHTA, CDR2 FQGTGA. CDR3 loop: CASSFTDQDTQYF. CDR3 in DNA: TGTGCCAGCAGCTTCACAGACCAAGATACGCAGTATTTT.

V gene TRBV27 combines with J gene TRBJ2-1; D is possibly TRBD2 (7 bases). The CDR3 is 16 amino acids. The germline V gene encodes CDR1 MNHEY and CDR2 SMNVEV (reference sequence). V lost 7 bases and J 6 bases, leaving 22 bases between the germline ends. The CDR3 region has the DNA TGTGCCAGCATCCTAGGGGGGGACGACCGTGCCAATGAGCAGTTCTTC. This codes for CASILGGDDRANEQFF.

The chain links TRBV2 to TRBJ1-5; possible D gene TRBD1, 5 bases. The CDR3 extends over 14 amino acids. V was clipped by 4 bases and J by 2 bases, with 9 bases between them. Germline V gene data show CDR1 as SNHLY and CDR2 as FYNNEI. The CDR3, as DNA: TGTGCCAGCAGTGGAGACAGTCGCAATCAGCCCCAGCATTTT. As protein: CASSGDSRNQPQHF. The whole variable domain, remainder taken from reference TRBV2 and TRBJ1-5, is EPEVTQTPSHQVTQMGQEVILRCVPISNHLYFYWYRQILGQKVEFLVSFYNNEISEKSEIFDDQFSVERPDGSNFTLKIRSTKLEDSAMYFCASSGDSRNQPQHFGDGTRLSIL.

V usage is TRBV7-2 and J usage is TRBJ1-4, with D possibly TRBD1 on 6 matching bases. Germline V lookup: CDR1 SGHTA, CDR2 FQGNSA. The CDR3 totals 12 residues. V was pared by 1 base and J by 10 bases, with 7 bases between. The CDR3, as DNA: TGTGCCAGCAGCTTAGTAGGGGGAAAACTGTTTTTT. As protein: CASSLVGGKLFF.

This clone has just a few counts. V and J are TRBV4-3 and TRBJ2-6; D remains unclear. Germline loops: CDR1 LGHNA, CDR2 YSLEER. The CDR3 has 16 amino acids. V lost 1 base and J lost 2, with 9 bases in between. CDR3 bases: TGCGCCAGCAGCCAAGTCGGTCCCCCTGGGGCCAACGTCCTGACTTTC. Amino acids: CASSQVGPPGANVLTF.

The rearrangement uses TRBV28 and TRBJ1-1; D ambiguous. V was cut by 7 bases and J by 4 bases, with 19 bases left in between. The CDR3 is 15 residues long. Germline assignment: CDR1 MDHEN and CDR2 SYDVKM. CDR3 sequence (DNA): TGTGCCAGCATCAAAAAGGAGGGCGTCCGCACTGAAGCTTTCTTT. Protein product: CASIKKEGVRTEAFF.

J is TRBJ1-1 and V is TRBV27; TRBD1 matches 7 bases. V lost 8 bases and J lost 0; bases outside the gene matches: 6. The germline gives CDR1 MNHEY, CDR2 SMNVEV (reference sequence). This CDR3 contains 14 residues. The CDR3 coding sequence is TGTGCCAGCCTGCCGGACAGGTTGAACACTGAAGCTTTCTTT. It is translated as CASLPDRLNTEAFF.

The chain links TRBV6-6 to TRBJ2-1; D is perhaps TRBD1 (6 bases). The CDR3 runs to 13 residues. CDR1 is MNHNY and CDR2 is SVGAGI in the germline V gene (reference sequence). Trimming took 0 bases from V and 10 from J, leaving 10 bases between them. CDR3 region: CASSYSQGMEQFF. DNA for the CDR3: TGTGCCAGCAGTTACTCACAGGGCATGGAGCAGTTCTTC.

The table lists this clone with a count of one. This chain joins TRBV7-9 and TRBJ1-1, with TRBD1 as a possible D gene (5 bases). V lost 3 bases, J lost 3 bases, and 11 bases lay in between. This CDR3 contains 14 residues. Looked up from germline, CDR1 is SEHNR and CDR2 is FQNEAQ (reference sequence). This CDR3 reads CASSFLGGDTEAFF. The CDR3 DNA reads TGTGCCAGCAGCTTCCTGGGGGGGGACACTGAAGCTTTCTTT.